One and the same sample provided the 16 T cell receptor beta chains below, sequenced in a study of T cells in Graves' hyperthyroidism and ophthalmopathy. TCR beta CDR3 region amplification was performed from RNA transcripts. The primer set for the first-round RT-PCR of the TCR CDR3 was HTBI. TCRdb re-derived calls from the multiplex PCR reads in MiXCR, one entry per CDR3 protein. The repertoire includes about 570,000 distinct CDR3 sequences, approximately 44% of them detected once, and roughly 19% sits in the top ten. The sequenced material came from peripheral blood or thyroid tissue (not recorded which). Every receptor here comes from an adult woman with Graves' disease, either hyperthyroidism or ophthalmopathy (not recorded which).

This clonotype was seen ten or more times. This chain joins TRBV12-3 or TRBV12-4 and TRBJ2-7, with 8 bases matching TRBD1. V gave up 1 base and J gave up 3 bases; unmatched junction bases: 11. The CDR3 covers 17 residues. In nucleotides, the CDR3 is TGTGCCAGCAGTTTAGGGGCCCGGCGGGACAGGTACTACGAGCAGTACTTC. It yields the protein CASSLGARRDRYYEQYF.

At least ten counts were recorded for this clonotype. The J gene is TRBJ2-6, the V gene TRBV19; no definite D call. V shed 6 bases and J shed 4 bases, with 16 bases lying between them. The CDR3 totals 16 residues. Germline CDR1 LNHDA, CDR2 SQIVND (reference sequence). The CDR3 protein is CASRRSANTGANVLTF. The CDR3 DNA is TGTGCCAGTAGGAGGTCGGCAAATACCGGGGCCAACGTCCTGACTTTC.

This clonotype was seen ten or more times. This rearrangement joins TRBV6-1 to TRBJ1-2; D unclear. V was clipped by 3 bases and J by 4 bases, with 21 bases between them. The germline V gene encodes CDR1 MNHNS and CDR2 SASEGT. The CDR3 is made up of 17 amino acids. The chain's CDR3 is CASSDIPTGVRIYGYTF. The CDR3 DNA follows: TGTGCCAGCAGTGATATCCCCACCGGGGTCAGGATCTATGGCTACACCTTC.

The V gene is TRBV20-1, the J gene TRBJ2-5, with 9 positions matching TRBD2. The CDR3 runs 15 residues. V shed 6 bases and J 0 bases; nucleotides not matched to a gene: 8. Germline CDR1 reads DFQATT; CDR2 reads SNEGSKA (reference sequence). The CDR3, as DNA: TGCAGTGCGCGGGCATCTAGCGGGGACCAAGAGACCCAGTACTTC. Its protein is CSARASSGDQETQYF.

Notes on this clonotype: A read error may explain this, as a much larger clone is one base away. The chain combines TRBV30 with TRBJ1-1, with a possible D match to TRBD1 (5 bases). The length of the CDR3 is 13 residues. Germline V gene lookup returns CDR1 GTSNPN and CDR2 SVGIG (reference sequence). The CDR3 loop is CAWSVGGNTEASF. The CDR3 DNA reads TGTGCCTGGAGTGTGGGGGGGAACACTGAAGCTTCCTTT.

The V call is TRBV12-3 or TRBV12-4, the J call TRBJ2-7, with 8 nucleotides matching TRBD2. CDR3 size: 14 residues. V lost 5 bases and J lost 4; bases outside the gene matches: 7. The CDR3: CASSTGGGPYEQYF. CDR3 in DNA: TGTGCCAGCAGTACGGGGGGGGGACCTTACGAGCAGTACTTC.

Only a few counts were recorded for this clonotype. The J gene is TRBJ1-1, the V gene TRBV30, with D maybe TRBD1 (6 bases). V shed 3 bases and J shed 0 bases, with 8 bases lying between them. This CDR3 has 13 amino acids. Germline lookup yields CDR1 GTSNPN and CDR2 SVGIG (reference sequence). The CDR3 DNA is TGTGCCTGGAGGGGGGGCGTGAACACTGAAGCTTTCTTT. Translated, it gives CAWRGGVNTEAFF.

This clonotype has only a few counts. This chain uses TRBV10-1 with TRBJ1-2; no firm D call. Germline V gene sequence: CDR1 WNHNN, CDR2 SYGVQD (reference sequence). There are 13 residues in the CDR3. V was trimmed by 0 bases and J by 5 bases, leaving 7 bases between them. The CDR3 loop is CASSESADYGYTF. CDR3 bases: TGCGCCAGCAGTGAGTCGGCCGATTATGGCTACACCTTC.

This clonotype showed up many times. The chain is built from TRBV5-5 and TRBJ1-1, with D possibly TRBD1 on 5 matching bases. Per germline, CDR1 SGHKS and CDR2 YYEKEE (reference sequence). The CDR3 is 12 residues long. The V and J ends lost 3 bases and 5 bases respectively, with 8 bases between them. The CDR3 DNA reads TGTGCCAGCAGCTGGGGGTATACTGAAGCTTTCTTT. Translating gives CASSWGYTEAFF.

This clonotype was detected ten times or more. V is TRBV9 and J is TRBJ1-6, with 10 bases lining up with TRBD1. The junction had 5 bases not matched to a gene; V was cut back by 3 bases and J by 5 bases. Germline loops: CDR1 SGDLS, CDR2 YYNGEE. The CDR3 consists of 16 residues. CDR3 DNA sequence: TGTGCCAGCAGCGGCTCAGGGACAGGGGATAATTCACCCCTCCACTTT. Translation gives CASSGSGTGDNSPLHF.

There are many counts of this clonotype. The V and J genes are TRBV4-1 and TRBJ2-7; perhaps TRBD2 as D (5 bases). This CDR3 region has 16 residues. Between the trimmed V and J ends, which lost 1 base and 3 bases, there was a span of 16 bases. The germline CDR1 and CDR2 sequences are MGHRA and YSYEKL. This CDR3 reads CASSQGAAEERYEQYF. Here the CDR3 DNA reads TGCGCCAGCAGCCAAGGTGCGGCGGAGGAGCGCTACGAGCAGTACTTC.

This clonotype came up many times. The chain recombines TRBV6-6 with TRBJ2-5; D remains unclear. From germline, CDR1 is MNHNY and CDR2 SVGAGI (reference sequence). V shed 4 bases and J shed 2 bases, with 14 bases lying between them. The CDR3 contains 15 residues. CDR3 loop: CASSSISYGQETQYF. Written as DNA, the CDR3 is TGTGCCAGCAGTTCCATCTCTTACGGGCAAGAGACCCAGTACTTC.

This clonotype was observed at least ten times. The genes are TRBV3-1 and TRBJ1-2, with 10 positions matching TRBD1. V gave up 4 bases and J gave up 8 bases; unmatched junction bases: 7. Germline CDR1 and CDR2: LGHDT and YNNKEL (reference sequence). The CDR3 extends over 14 amino acids. CDR3 sequence (DNA): TGTGCCAGCAGCCTACTGGGACAGGGGATAGGCTACACCTTC. This translates into CASSLLGQGIGYTF.

At least ten counts were recorded for this clonotype. This chain uses TRBV12-3 or TRBV12-4 with TRBJ2-5; 10 bases map to TRBD1. The CDR3 consists of 16 residues. Losses at the gene ends were 7 bases for V and 5 bases for J; bases not matched to a gene: 13. CDR3 coding DNA: TGTGCCAGCACCCGTGGATTGGGACAGGGGCGGGAGACCCAGTACTTC. Its protein is CASTRGLGQGRETQYF.

This rearrangement joins TRBV10-3 to TRBJ2-5; D tentatively fits TRBD1 or TRBD2 (5 bases each). Germline-derived CDR1 and CDR2 are ENHRY and SYGVKD. The germline V and J ends were trimmed by 2 bases and 1 base, with 11 bases remaining between them. The CDR3 is made up of 15 amino acids. The CDR3 is CAISEEGLFQETQYF. The DNA for the CDR3 is TGTGCCATCAGTGAGGAGGGGTTATTCCAAGAGACCCAGTACTTC.

The J gene is TRBJ1-2, the V gene TRBV7-9; 11 positions agree with TRBD1. CDR3 length equals 15 residues. V lost 5 bases, J lost 6 bases, and 8 bases stayed unmatched. CDR1 is SEHNR and CDR2 is FQNEAQ in the germline V gene (reference sequence). CDR3 coding DNA: TGTGCCAGCAGCACCGGACAGGGGGCATGGGATGGCTACACCTTC. Amino acids: CASSTGQGAWDGYTF.